Given below is one TCR beta chain in context. TCRdb keeps only in-frame clones here, not all; method: immunoSEQ multiplex PCR. The data contain approximately 150,000 clones, roughly 90% of them singletons. The record originates from a study of blood T cell repertoires in COVID-19. Study overall: Specimens from acute and convalescent COVID-19 originated in the United States, Italy and Spain.

Deletions cut 2 bases from V and 5 bases from J, with 15 bases between. CDR1 is MNHEY, CDR2 SVGAGI, per germline. The CDR3 length is 15 residues. The receptor comes from a woman aged 45-65 years with acute or convalescent COVID-19. The J gene is TRBJ1-1, the V gene TRBV6-5; TRBD1 is a possible D gene (5 bases). The sequenced sample consisted of peripheral blood. CDR3 region: CASSYAQGRRTEAFF. In DNA, the CDR3 is TGTGCCAGCAGTTACGCGCAGGGCAGGAGAACTGAAGCTTTCTTT.